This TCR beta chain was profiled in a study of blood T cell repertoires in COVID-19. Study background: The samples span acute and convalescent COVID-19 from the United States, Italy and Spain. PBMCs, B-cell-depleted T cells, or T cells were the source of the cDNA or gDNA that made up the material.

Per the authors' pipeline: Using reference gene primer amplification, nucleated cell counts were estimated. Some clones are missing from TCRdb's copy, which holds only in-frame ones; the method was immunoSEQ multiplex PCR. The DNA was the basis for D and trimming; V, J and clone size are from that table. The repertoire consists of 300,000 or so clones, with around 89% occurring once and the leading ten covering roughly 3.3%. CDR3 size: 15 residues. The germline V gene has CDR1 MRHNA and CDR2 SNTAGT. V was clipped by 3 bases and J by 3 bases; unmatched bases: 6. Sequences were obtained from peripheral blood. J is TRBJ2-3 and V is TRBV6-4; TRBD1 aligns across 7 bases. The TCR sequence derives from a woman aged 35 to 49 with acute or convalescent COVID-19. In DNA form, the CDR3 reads TGTGCCAGCAGTGATGAGGGGGCGCAGACAGATACGCAGTATTTT. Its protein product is CASSDEGAQTDTQYF.